Listed below are T cell receptor beta chains from one sample, sequenced in a study of OX40 agonist ivuxolimab in advanced cancers. Generated by immunoSEQ multiplex PCR, the TCRdb table keeps only in-frame clones and is missing some. The data hold roughly 72,000 clones, with nearly 90% observed a single time. Specimen: CD4+ or CD8+ T cells sorted from blood, collected in a trial of the OX40 agonist ivuxolimab. These receptors were taken from an adult with an advanced solid tumor such as melanoma, head and neck, liver or kidney cancer. Each CDR3 is given with its conserved first and last residue. Each record gives: CDR3 DNA, CDR3 protein, J gene, V gene, D gene, clone size. The D gene is left open where the match is weak. Only some rows state a clone size, as once, few, many or a class for expanded clones.

DNA: TGTGCCAGCAGAGGTACCGGATTTAATTCACCCCTCCACTTT; CDR3: CASRGTGFNSPLHF; J: TRBJ1-6; V: TRBV6-5; D: NA; size: NA
DNA: TGTGCCAGCACCTTAGCGGGAGGGGAGACCCAGTACTTC; CDR3: CASTLAGGETQYF; J: TRBJ2-5; V: TRBV6-5; D: TRBD2; size: NA
DNA: TGTGCCAGCAGGTCAGCTGGGACTATCGGGGATGATTATGAGCAGTTCTTC; CDR3: CASRSAGTIGDDYEQFF; J: TRBJ2-1; V: TRBV28; D: TRBD2; size: NA
DNA: TGTGCCAGCTCGGAAGGACAGGGATCGGCAGAGACCCAGTACTTC; CDR3: CASSEGQGSAETQYF; J: TRBJ2-5; V: TRBV18; D: TRBD1; size: NA
DNA: TGTGCCACCCAAGCGGGCGTTAACACCGGGGAGCTGTTTTTT; CDR3: CATQAGVNTGELFF; J: TRBJ2-2; V: TRBV18; D: NA; size: NA
DNA: TGCGCCAGCACTCCCACAGGGGGCTATGGCTACACCTTC; CDR3: CASTPTGGYGYTF; J: TRBJ1-2; V: TRBV10-2; D: TRBD1; size: NA
DNA: TGCGCCAGCAGCTTGGAGGGACTAGCGGGAGGGCTGGAGCAGTTCTTC; CDR3: CASSLEGLAGGLEQFF; J: TRBJ2-1; V: TRBV5-1; D: TRBD2; size: NA
DNA: TGTGCCAGCAGCCCCAGGGACAGCCCCGGAAACACCATATATTTT; CDR3: CASSPRDSPGNTIYF; J: TRBJ1-3; V: TRBV2; D: TRBD1; size: NA
DNA: TGTGCCAGCAAAAAAAGGGGCGTCCCAGGGGAAGCTTTCTTT; CDR3: CASKKRGVPGEAFF; J: TRBJ1-1; V: TRBV6-1; D: NA; size: NA
DNA: TGCGCCAGCAGCCCCACCCCAGGGGAAAGGGATACGCAGTATTTT; CDR3: CASSPTPGERDTQYF; J: TRBJ2-3; V: TRBV5-1; D: NA; size: NA
DNA: TGTGCCAGCAGTGATAGGGTGAGGGGGGGCTCATGGTACGAGCAGTACTTC; CDR3: CASSDRVRGGSWYEQYF; J: TRBJ2-7; V: TRBV6-1; D: NA; size: NA
DNA: TGTGCCAGCAGCCCCAAAGAGACCCAGTACTTC; CDR3: CASSPKETQYF; J: TRBJ2-5; V: TRBV11-2; D: NA; size: once
DNA: TGCGCCAGCAGCTTTGGGTCGGGGGCTCACTACGAGCAGTACTTC; CDR3: CASSFGSGAHYEQYF; J: TRBJ2-7; V: TRBV5-1; D: NA; size: NA
DNA: TGTGCCAGTAGCAGCCATGGGGGGGCCAACGTCCTGACTTTC; CDR3: CASSSHGGANVLTF; J: TRBJ2-6; V: TRBV19; D: NA; size: NA
DNA: TGCGCCAGCAGCCAACGAAGGGGGGGCACCGGGGAGCTGTTTTTT; CDR3: CASSQRRGGTGELFF; J: TRBJ2-2; V: TRBV4-1; D: NA; size: NA
DNA: TGTGCCAGCTCACCACCAAGGGGGGACAGAACCTATGGCTACACCTTC; CDR3: CASSPPRGDRTYGYTF; J: TRBJ1-2; V: TRBV18; D: TRBD1; size: NA
DNA: TGTGCCAGCAGTTCCCCGGGCCTTTACGAGCAGTACTTC; CDR3: CASSSPGLYEQYF; J: TRBJ2-7; V: TRBV6-5; D: NA; size: NA
DNA: TGCGCCAGCAGCCGAGCCCATAGCGGGTCGACGCCTAGCACAGATACGCAGTATTTT; CDR3: CASSRAHSGSTPSTDTQYF; J: TRBJ2-3; V: TRBV5-1; D: TRBD2; size: NA
DNA: TGTGCCAGTAGTTCCTCTCAGCGGGGACAGGTCTTGACCGGGGAGCTGTTTTTT; CDR3: CASSSSQRGQVLTGELFF; J: TRBJ2-2; V: TRBV19; D: NA; size: NA
DNA: TGTGCCAGCAGCTTAGGAGGGTCGAGTTGGGAAAAACTGTTTTTT; CDR3: CASSLGGSSWEKLFF; J: TRBJ1-4; V: TRBV7-9; D: NA; size: NA
DNA: TGTGCCAGCAGTTACCTGGGACAGGGCGGTGGCTACACCTTC; CDR3: CASSYLGQGGGYTF; J: TRBJ1-2; V: TRBV6-5; D: TRBD1; size: once
DNA: TGTGCCAGCAGAACCACAGGGGGCGGTTGTATCTTC; CDR3: CASRTTGGGCIF; J: TRBJ2-1; V: TRBV2; D: TRBD1; size: NA
DNA: TGCGCCAGCGGGCCCATGACGAGCTCCTACAATGAGCAGTTCTTC; CDR3: CASGPMTSSYNEQFF; J: TRBJ2-1; V: TRBV5-1; D: NA; size: NA
DNA: TGTGCCAGCATTAGGGACGCCGGCACAGATACGCAGTATTTT; CDR3: CASIRDAGTDTQYF; J: TRBJ2-3; V: TRBV2; D: NA; size: NA
DNA: TGTGCCAGCAGCCAGGGAGGGTATTTGGAGACCCAGTACTTC; CDR3: CASSQGGYLETQYF; J: TRBJ2-5; V: TRBV7-6; D: TRBD2; size: NA
DNA: TGTGGGAGCGGGGGGGTAGGAGATACGCAGTATTTT; CDR3: CGSGGVGDTQYF; J: TRBJ2-3; V: TRBV2; D: TRBD2; size: NA
DNA: TGTGCCAGTAGTATGGGGCCCTATTTGGAAGCTTTCTTT; CDR3: CASSMGPYLEAFF; J: TRBJ1-1; V: TRBV19; D: NA; size: NA
DNA: TGTGCCAGCAGCTTAATGGCCAGACAAGAGACCCAGTACTTC; CDR3: CASSLMARQETQYF; J: TRBJ2-5; V: TRBV7-2; D: NA; size: NA
DNA: TGTGCCAGCAACCCGGGACTAGCGGGGAACACCGGGGAGCTGTTTTTT; CDR3: CASNPGLAGNTGELFF; J: TRBJ2-2; V: TRBV9; D: TRBD2; size: NA
DNA: TGTGCCAGTACCGATTGGGGGAGCAATCAGCCCCAGCATTTT; CDR3: CASTDWGSNQPQHF; J: TRBJ1-5; V: TRBV19; D: NA; size: NA
DNA: TGTGCCAGTGGTTCTTTCTCTGGAAACACCATATATTTT; CDR3: CASGSFSGNTIYF; J: TRBJ1-3; V: TRBV28; D: NA; size: NA
DNA: TGTGCCAGCACTCAAAGGAGACTAGATACGCAGTATTTT; CDR3: CASTQRRLDTQYF; J: TRBJ2-3; V: TRBV27; D: NA; size: NA
DNA: TGCAGCGTTGACCGGGTCATGGGGAATGAGCAGTTCTTC; CDR3: CSVDRVMGNEQFF; J: TRBJ2-1; V: TRBV29-1; D: NA; size: NA
DNA: TGTGCCAGCAGGAACAGGGGGATCGGGTACGAGCAGTACTTC; CDR3: CASRNRGIGYEQYF; J: TRBJ2-7; V: TRBV6-1; D: TRBD1; size: NA
DNA: TGCAGCGTTAAGAAATTAAACTCCTACGAGCAGTACTTC; CDR3: CSVKKLNSYEQYF; J: TRBJ2-7; V: TRBV29-1; D: NA; size: NA
DNA: TGTGCCAGCAGTCGAACAGGGGTGGGCAATCAGCCCCAGCATTTT; CDR3: CASSRTGVGNQPQHF; J: TRBJ1-5; V: TRBV28; D: TRBD1; size: NA
DNA: TGTGCCAGCAGCCCGATACAGCCACCCTACGAGCAGTACTTC; CDR3: CASSPIQPPYEQYF; J: TRBJ2-7; V: TRBV14; D: NA; size: NA
DNA: TGTGCCAGCAGTGTTAGGGGGCCTCGTATTTCGGGGGGCCTGAACCACGAGCAGTACTTC; CDR3: CASSVRGPRISGGLNHEQYF; J: TRBJ2-7; V: TRBV21-1; D: NA; size: NA
DNA: TGTGCCAGCAGTTTATTTCTCCTACAGGGCGGGACTGAAGCTTTCTTT; CDR3: CASSLFLLQGGTEAFF; J: TRBJ1-1; V: TRBV28; D: NA; size: NA
DNA: TGTGCCAGCAGCGTCTCCCCGACAAATTTGAACTACGAGCAGTACTTC; CDR3: CASSVSPTNLNYEQYF; J: TRBJ2-7; V: TRBV9; D: NA; size: NA
DNA: TGTGCCAGCAGCTTTTTAGGGCTTAGCACAGATACGCAGTATTTT; CDR3: CASSFLGLSTDTQYF; J: TRBJ2-3; V: TRBV11-2; D: NA; size: NA